The rows below give T cell receptor beta chains drawn from one sample of a study of blood T cell repertoires in COVID-19. TCRdb keeps only in-frame clones here, not all; method: immunoSEQ multiplex PCR. The sample shows over 35,000 clones, 86% of them seen only once. Sample: peripheral blood. The receptors shown here come from a man between 60 and 75 years old with active COVID-19. Each CDR3 is given with its conserved first and last residue. The D gene is left open where the match is weak. Size tells how often a clone was seen (once, few, many) or the class of an expanded clone, and some rows leave it out.

CDR3	DNA	V	J	size	D
CASSEGSPTGANGYTF	TGTGCCAGCAGTGAAGGATCCCCGACAGGGGCGAATGGCTACACCTTC	TRBV6-1	TRBJ1-2	NA	TRBD1
CASEGGRGYTF	TGTGCCAGCGAGGGTGGCCGAGGCTACACCTTC	TRBV6-5	TRBJ1-2	NA	NA
CASTLGLAGASYEQYF	TGCGCCAGCACCCTCGGACTAGCGGGAGCCTCCTACGAGCAGTACTTC	TRBV10-2	TRBJ2-7	NA	TRBD2
CAISESSREGSFYEQYF	TGTGCCATCAGTGAGTCAAGTCGGGAGGGCTCCTTCTACGAGCAGTACTTC	TRBV10-3	TRBJ2-7	NA	TRBD2
CAISPLSESYNEQFF	TGTGCCATCAGTCCCTTAAGCGAGTCCTACAATGAGCAGTTCTTC	TRBV10-3	TRBJ2-1	NA	NA
CASSLAGLYEAFF	TGTGCCAGCAGCTTAGCGGGACTTTATGAAGCTTTCTTT	TRBV11-2	TRBJ1-1	medium-sized	NA
CASRFRGLGNQPQHF	TGTGCCAGCAGATTTAGAGGGCTAGGGAATCAGCCCCAGCATTTT	TRBV7-9	TRBJ1-5	NA	NA
CASSEGSVYGYTF	TGTGCCAGCAGTGAAGGGTCGGTCTATGGCTACACCTTC	TRBV2	TRBJ1-2	few	NA
CASSVSGQETQYF	TGTGCCAGCAGTGTGTCAGGTCAAGAGACCCAGTACTTC	TRBV2	TRBJ2-5	NA	NA
CASSLTKGGMNTEAFF	TGTGCCAGCAGCTTAACGAAGGGGGGGATGAACACTGAAGCTTTCTTT	TRBV11-3	TRBJ1-1	NA	NA
CASSAPRDSSYEQYF	TGTGCCAGCAGCGCCCCAAGGGACTCTTCCTACGAGCAGTACTTC	TRBV11-2	TRBJ2-7	once	NA
CASSLYPGSYEQYF	TGTGCCAGCAGCTTGTATCCCGGCTCCTACGAGCAGTACTTC	TRBV5-8	TRBJ2-7	NA	NA
CAWMGASGSPEQFF	TGTGCCTGGATGGGGGCTAGCGGGAGCCCTGAGCAGTTCTTC	TRBV30	TRBJ2-1	NA	TRBD2
CASSQDEAAGEQYF	TGCGCCAGCAGCCAAGATGAGGCTGCGGGGGAGCAGTACTTC	TRBV4-3	TRBJ2-7	once	NA
CASSRGQEQYF	TGCGCCAGCAGCCGGGGGCAGGAGCAGTACTTC	TRBV4-1	TRBJ2-7	once	NA
CASSPGTGEADTQYF	TGTGCCAGCAGCCCCGGGACAGGGGAAGCCGATACGCAGTATTTT	TRBV7-3	TRBJ2-3	NA	TRBD1
CASSEGRLAGTTDTQYF	TGTGCCAGCAGTGAAGGGCGACTAGCGGGGACCACAGATACGCAGTATTTT	TRBV2	TRBJ2-3	NA	TRBD2
CAWSVGQSTDTQYF	TGTGCCTGGAGTGTGGGACAGAGCACAGATACGCAGTATTTT	TRBV30	TRBJ2-3	NA	TRBD1
CASSDARIAGGPGEQYF	TGTGCCAGCAGTGACGCGAGGATAGCGGGAGGGCCGGGAGAGCAGTACTTC	TRBV25-1	TRBJ2-7	NA	TRBD2
CASSFSFVSGGQPQHF	TGTGCCAGCAGTTTCTCTTTTGTGTCAGGGGGTCAGCCCCAGCATTTT	TRBV27	TRBJ1-5	NA	TRBD1
CASSQGVGEQYF	TGTGCCAGCAGCCAAGGGGTGGGCGAGCAGTACTTC	TRBV7-9	TRBJ2-7	NA	NA
CASSPTGALGYTF	TGTGCCAGCTCACCAACAGGGGCCCTGGGCTACACCTTC	TRBV18	TRBJ1-2	once	TRBD1
CASSLGVRETQYF	TGTGCCAGCAGCTTAGGAGTTCGAGAGACCCAGTACTTC	TRBV7-9	TRBJ2-5	NA	NA
CASSQDLLGARIGTEQYF	TGTGCCAGCAGCCAAGACCTTCTGGGGGCCCGGATTGGAACCGAGCAGTACTTC	TRBV14	TRBJ2-7	NA	NA
CASSPALGGSYEQYF	TGCGCCAGCAGCCCCGCCCTCGGCGGGAGCTACGAGCAGTACTTC	TRBV4-3	TRBJ2-7	NA	TRBD2
CASSQDRAGAYNEQFF	TGCGCCAGCAGCCAAGACCGGGCGGGGGCCTACAATGAGCAGTTCTTC	TRBV4-1	TRBJ2-1	NA	TRBD2
CASSHPGGLGTEAFF	TGCGCCAGCAGCCATCCGGGGGGGTTAGGCACTGAAGCTTTCTTT	TRBV4-1	TRBJ1-1	few	NA
CASSPTGPNSPLHF	TGTGCCAGCAGTCCGACAGGGCCGAATTCACCCCTCCACTTT	TRBV27	TRBJ1-6	NA	TRBD1
CASSQSGTGGEGTNDEAFF	TGCGCCAGCAGTCAATCGGGGACAGGGGGCGAAGGTACAAACGATGAAGCTTTCTTT	TRBV23-1	TRBJ1-1	NA	TRBD1
CASSRTVNYGYTF	TGTGCCAGCAGCCGCACAGTAAACTATGGCTACACCTTC	TRBV12-3/TRBV12-4	TRBJ1-2	NA	NA
CASSMEVSGANVLTF	TGTGCCAGTAGTATGGAGGTCTCTGGGGCCAACGTCCTGACTTTC	TRBV19	TRBJ2-6	NA	NA
CASSNTLTGDTQYF	TGTGCCAGCTCTAATACACTGACAGGGGATACGCAGTATTTT	TRBV27	TRBJ2-3	NA	TRBD1
CASSEVLVRFWWPQHF	TGCGCCAGCAGTGAGGTTTTAGTCCGGTTTTGGTGGCCCCAGCATTTT	TRBV10-1	TRBJ1-5	NA	NA
CAWNGGRNTGELFF	TGTGCCTGGAACGGAGGGAGGAACACCGGGGAGCTGTTTTTT	TRBV30	TRBJ2-2	NA	NA
CASRRGNTEAFF	TGTGCCAGCAGAAGGGGGAACACTGAAGCTTTCTTT	TRBV28	TRBJ1-1	once	NA
CASSLESGGAQYF	TGTGCCAGCAGCTTAGAATCGGGCGGGGCGCAGTATTTT	TRBV7-9	TRBJ2-3	NA	NA
CASSPYTGSWVETQYF	TGTGCCAGCAGTCCCTACACCGGGAGCTGGGTAGAGACCCAGTACTTC	TRBV27	TRBJ2-5	few	NA
CASSTPGTANTEAFF	TGTGCCAGTAGTACTCCCGGGACAGCGAACACTGAAGCTTTCTTT	TRBV19	TRBJ1-1	NA	TRBD1
CAISAGLRDEQYF	TGTGCCATCAGTGCGGGGTTAAGGGACGAGCAGTACTTC	TRBV10-3	TRBJ2-7	NA	NA
CASRDGGSTDTQYF	TGTGCCAGCAGGGACGGGGGTAGCACAGATACGCAGTATTTT	TRBV6-5	TRBJ2-3	NA	NA
CASSFGTDSNQPQHF	TGTGCCAGCAGCTTCGGGACAGATAGCAATCAGCCCCAGCATTTT	TRBV6-5	TRBJ1-5	NA	TRBD1
CASSLDRGWGYTF	TGCGCCAGCAGCTTGGACAGGGGATGGGGGTACACCTTC	TRBV5-1	TRBJ1-2	NA	TRBD1
CASSGRARSSSYNEQFF	TGTGCCAGCAGCGGGAGAGCGCGGAGCTCCTCCTACAATGAGCAGTTCTTC	TRBV13	TRBJ2-1	NA	NA
CSAIQGYEQYF	TGCAGTGCCATACAGGGCTACGAGCAGTACTTC	TRBV20-1	TRBJ2-7	NA	NA
CASTGRYEQYF	TGTGCCAGCACCGGGAGGTACGAGCAGTACTTC	TRBV2	TRBJ2-7	NA	TRBD2
CASSPTSGASYNEQFF	TGTGCCAGCAGCCCTACTAGCGGGGCCTCCTACAATGAGCAGTTCTTC	TRBV3-1/TRBV3-2	TRBJ2-1	NA	TRBD2
CASSPQGLFTGELFF	TGTGCCAGCAGCCCCCAGGGACTTTTCACCGGGGAGCTGTTTTTT	TRBV7-7	TRBJ2-2	few	NA
CASSPQEGYGYTF	TGTGCCAGCAGCCCACAGGAGGGGTATGGCTACACCTTC	TRBV7-3	TRBJ1-2	NA	NA
CASTTGTGGSETQYF	TGCGCCAGCACCACCGGGACAGGGGGTAGTGAGACCCAGTACTTC	TRBV23-1	TRBJ2-5	once	TRBD1
CASSLPPGGGSYEQYF	TGTGCCAGCAGCTTGCCTCCGGGTGGAGGATCCTACGAGCAGTACTTC	TRBV5-4	TRBJ2-7	NA	NA